This TCR beta chain was profiled in a study of blood T cell repertoires in COVID-19 (TCRdb year 2020). Regarding the research as a whole: Collaborator samples came from the United States, Italy and Spain and covered acute and convalescent phases of COVID-19. The prospective study material was composed of cDNA or gDNA derived from T cells, B-cell-depleted T cells, or PBMCs. Subjects who had been exposed to COVID-19, were actively infected with it, or had recovered from it provided the deeply sampled blood TCRbeta repertoires that made up the dataset. The repertoires were made available in a free public database intended to serve as a resource for research on the immune response to SARS-CoV-2. The samples were drawn from the first 160 participants of the ongoing ImmuneRACE study and from 1,254 subjects provided by 6 global collaborators. A de-identified subject ID, COVID-19 status, age in years and sex were almost always included in the sample metadata. Where HLA class I and class II types were available, the types were taken from metadata supplied by the sample provider, not from assay-based typing. Paper-wide results and their limitations: The quantity of clinical and demographic metadata differed by source and by participant and was supplied without curation.

Counted from cysteine to phenylalanine, this CDR3 has 15 amino acids. Only CDR3 DNA remains: 45 bases, in frame from the first base. V lost 2 bases and J lost 3 bases, and the count of bases not matched to a germline gene is 6. The germline V gene encodes CDR1 SGHRS and CDR2 YFSETQ. Remarks on this clone: Its antigen is currently not known. Base quality data are lacking; no much larger clone is found one base away.

The collaborating institutions used their own protocols to collect whole blood in K2EDTA tubes. Collaborator samples were shipped for TCRbeta analysis as frozen whole blood, isolated PBMCs, or DNA extracted from either sample type. The immunoSEQ Assay, a bias-controlled multiplex PCR, was used to amplify TCRbeta CDR3 regions from genomic DNA. The study's processing was this. Within the assay, amplification of reference gene primers was used to estimate how many nucleated cells each sample contained. Sequence reads were collapsed and filtered to measure the absolute abundance of every unique TCRbeta CDR3 rearrangement. For each sample, productive Simpson clonality was calculated by taking the square root of Simpson's diversity index across productive rearrangements. The immuneACCESS repertoire file appears here via TCRdb, limited to in-frame rearrangements. These files lack a portion of the clones; in checked studies, under half of the deficit traces to unresolved V genes, and the cause of the others is not known. V, J and clone size reflect that table, while D and trimming were determined from the DNA. Recorded for this sample are around 150,000 clones; about 92% of them occurred a single time. Roughly a sixth of the sample lies in the top ten.

The TCR originated in a man between 60 and 70 years old with active or convalescent COVID-19. Recombination joined TRBV5-1 with TRBJ1-1; 8 central bases correspond to TRBD1. The sample comprised peripheral blood. Here is the DNA: TGCGCCAGCAGCTTCCTCGGACAGGGATACACTGAAGCTTTCTTT. The resulting protein is CASSFLGQGYTEAFF.